The 15 T cell receptor beta chains below all came from one sample that was sequenced in a study of a mutant IDH1 vaccine in newly diagnosed glioma. Time point noted: baseline, week 1 (first vaccination visit). Indicated treatment: pre-vaccination baseline after standard-of-care therapy. Sequenced by immunoSEQ multiplex PCR; TCRdb stores in-frame clones only, minus some. This table holds approximately 25,000 clones, 93% found once. This specimen was PBMCs, taken from a glioma patient treated with radiotherapy, temozolomide or both. These receptors came from a man between 40 and 49 years old with glioma.

This chain links TRBV25-1 with TRBJ1-1, with D maybe TRBD1 (6 bases). The V and J ends lost 1 base and 5 bases respectively, with 14 bases between them. CDR1 and CDR2 (germline): MGHDK, SYGVNS. The CDR3 length is 15 residues. The DNA for the CDR3 is TGTGCCAGCAGTGAATGGGGGGGCGCGGGGACTGAAGCTTTCTTT. Translation gives CASSEWGGAGTEAFF.

V usage is TRBV4-2 and J usage is TRBJ1-2; 8 bases are a match to TRBD1. The CDR3 spans 16 residues. V was clipped by 0 bases and J by 4 bases; unmatched bases: 7. Germline V gene lookup returns CDR1 LGHNA and CDR2 YNFKEQ. CDR3 DNA: TGTGCCAGCAGCCAAGAAGTGGGACAGGTACCCTATGGCTACACCTTC. Its translation is CASSQEVGQVPYGYTF.

V is TRBV7-9 and J is TRBJ2-3; 8 bases are shared with TRBD2. CDR1 is SEHNR, CDR2 FQNEAQ, per germline (reference sequence). The CDR3 is 15 amino acids. The V and J ends lost 2 bases and 3 bases, in that order; junction bases with no gene match: 4. In DNA form, the CDR3 reads TGTGCCAGCAGCTTAATAGCGGGGAGGACAGATACGCAGTATTTT. It encodes CASSLIAGRTDTQYF.

The V gene is TRBV7-8, the J gene TRBJ2-4; TRBD2 agrees at 10 bases. After removal of 6 bases from V and 1 base from J, the junction contained 3 bases not matched to a gene. The CDR3 totals 15 residues. CDR1 and CDR2 (germline): SGHVS, FQNEAQ. The CDR3 region is CASRKAGGAKNIQYF. The CDR3 nucleotides read TGTGCCAGCAGAAAAGCGGGAGGGGCCAAAAACATTCAGTACTTC.

This clone was counted a single time. J is TRBJ1-2 and V is TRBV19; 8 bases agree with TRBD1. Trimming at V came to 2 bases and at J to 5 bases, leaving 10 bases not matched to a gene. Germline loops: CDR1 LNHDA, CDR2 SQIVND (reference sequence). CDR3 length equals 16 residues. The CDR3 sequence is CASSILSGQGIYGYTF. The CDR3 coding sequence is TGTGCCAGTAGTATATTATCCGGACAGGGAATTTATGGCTACACCTTC.

The rearrangement uses TRBV9 and TRBJ1-3; D perhaps matches TRBD1 (5 bases). V gave up 0 bases and J gave up 4 bases, with 11 bases separating them. The germline gives CDR1 SGDLS, CDR2 YYNGEE. The CDR3 is made up of 15 amino acids. The CDR3: CASSVVEGSGNTIYF. The DNA for the CDR3 is TGTGCCAGCAGCGTAGTTGAGGGGTCAGGAAACACCATATATTTT.

The chain recombines TRBV27 with TRBJ2-7; TRBD2 matches 7 bases. Losses at the gene ends were 9 bases for V and 4 bases for J; bases not matched to a gene: 18. The germline V gene encodes CDR1 MNHEY and CDR2 SMNVEV (reference sequence). The CDR3 runs to 16 residues. CDR3 DNA sequence: TGTGCCAGACTATCACCTGGGCCTAGCGGAACGTACGAGCAGTACTTC. Protein sequence: CARLSPGPSGTYEQYF.

This chain links TRBV7-3 with TRBJ1-2; D call uncertain. CDR3 length equals 16 residues. In germline, CDR1 is SGHTA, CDR2 FQGTGA. V was trimmed by 0 bases and J by 6 bases, leaving 17 bases between them. The chain's CDR3 is CASSLTSGRLDDGYTF. Here the CDR3 DNA reads TGTGCCAGCAGCTTAACCTCGGGGAGACTAGATGATGGCTACACCTTC.

The V gene is TRBV25-1, the J gene TRBJ2-3; maybe TRBD2 (5 bases). From germline, CDR1 is MGHDK and CDR2 SYGVNS. V shed 4 bases and J shed 6 bases, with 11 bases lying between them. The length of the CDR3 is 13 residues. DNA for the CDR3: TGTGCCAGCAGTGCCCGTCCTAGCGATACGCAGTATTTT. Protein sequence: CASSARPSDTQYF.

This chain connects TRBV2 to TRBJ1-2, with a tentative D call TRBD1 (5 bases). This CDR3 has 12 amino acids. Germline values: CDR1 SNHLY, CDR2 FYNNEI. V lost 1 base and J lost 11, with 11 bases in between. The CDR3: CASSEVGDWYTF. As DNA, the CDR3 is TGTGCCAGCAGTGAAGTGGGGGACTGGTACACCTTC.

This chain connects TRBV18 to TRBJ2-1; 8 nucleotides line up with TRBD2. Trimming removed 2 bases from V and 2 bases from J; junction bases left unmatched: 2. The CDR3 is 15 residues long. CDR1 KGHSH and CDR2 LQKENI come from the germline V gene. The CDR3 region has the DNA TGTGCCAGCTCACCAAATAGCGGGACCTACAATGAGCAGTTCTTC. Protein: CASSPNSGTYNEQFF.

The J gene is TRBJ2-5, the V gene TRBV18; D ambiguous. Between the trimmed V and J ends, which lost 0 bases and 7 bases, there was a span of 12 bases. Germline loops: CDR1 KGHSH, CDR2 LQKENI. This CDR3 has 14 amino acids. The chain's CDR3 is CASSPPGGWVTQYF. The CDR3 DNA is TGTGCCAGCTCACCACCTGGCGGTTGGGTGACCCAGTACTTC.

The CDR3 sequence: CATTGGQGGGNEQFF. The CDR3 DNA follows: TGTGCCACCACAGGGGGACAGGGGGGCGGGAATGAGCAGTTCTTC. The V and J genes are TRBV2 and TRBJ2-1; 11 nucleotides line up with TRBD1. V shed 10 bases, J shed 7 bases, and the junction held 12 bases outside the gene matches. In germline, CDR1 is SNHLY, CDR2 FYNNEI. The CDR3 loop spans 15 amino acids. The full variable domain, its missing parts supplied by reference TRBV2 and TRBJ2-1, is EPEVTQTPSHQVTQMGQEVILRCVPISNHLYFYWYRQILGQKVEFLVSFYNNEISEKSEIFDDQFSVERPDGSNFTLKIRSTKLEDSAMYFCATTGGQGGGNEQFFGPGTRLTVL.

J is TRBJ1-1 and V is TRBV10-3; D gene uncertain. Germline values: CDR1 ENHRY, CDR2 SYGVKD. Trimming took 5 bases from V and 1 from J, leaving 5 bases between them. The CDR3 extends over 12 amino acids. The CDR3 region has the DNA TGTGCCATCAGTCAAGAGAACACTGAAGCTTTCTTT. Translated, it gives CAISQENTEAFF.

The chain recombines TRBV5-1 with TRBJ2-2; 7 positions match TRBD1. V shed 3 bases and J 5 bases; nucleotides not matched to a gene: 4. This CDR3 spans 14 amino acids. Germline V gives CDR1 SGHRS, CDR2 YFSETQ. CDR3 in amino acids: CASSSTGLTGELFF. CDR3 DNA: TGCGCCAGCAGCTCGACAGGGTTAACCGGGGAGCTGTTTTTT.